The next 14 T cell receptor beta chains were all read from a single sample in a study of blood T cell repertoires in COVID-19 (dated by TCRdb to about 2020). The receptor library was made with the immunoSEQ multiplex PCR assay. Sourced from immuneACCESS, this table was stored by TCRdb with only in-frame sequences that have V and J called. A share of the clones is absent; for the studies checked, an unresolved V gene accounts for under half, and the remainder has no known explanation. The table for this sample lists approximately 200,000 clones; roughly 85% of them were counted only once. The ten largest clones represent roughly a sixth of the sample. Specimen: PBMCs or T cells enriched from blood (not recorded which). The receptors here all came from a man aged 35 to 55 who had recovered from COVID-19.

The chain links TRBV3-1 (or the pseudogene TRBV3-2) to TRBJ2-3; D uncertain. CDR1 and CDR2 from the germline V gene are LGHDT and YNNKEL (reference sequence). CDR3 length equals 13 residues. Trimming cost V 2 bases and J 5 bases, with 8 bases left between them. DNA for the CDR3: TGTGCCAGCAGCCAATATCAGCGAGATACGCAGTATTTT. Translated, it gives CASSQYQRDTQYF.

The V call is TRBV2, the J call TRBJ2-1, with 9 bases fitting TRBD2. V shed 2 bases and J 8 bases; nucleotides not matched to a gene: 7. CDR1 and CDR2 (germline): SNHLY, FYNNEI. The length of the CDR3 is 15 residues. The CDR3 nucleotides are TGTGCCAGCAGTGAATCTAGCGGGAAGTACGATGAGCAGTTCTTC. Residues: CASSESSGKYDEQFF.

This rearrangement joins TRBV7-8 to TRBJ1-2; D ambiguous. The V and J ends lost 5 bases and 7 bases respectively, with 14 bases between them. Germline CDR1 SGHVS, CDR2 FQNEAQ. This CDR3 region has 13 residues. The CDR3 bases are TGTGCCAGCAGCGTAGGCGGCGGGGTTGGCTACACCTTC. It encodes CASSVGGGVGYTF.

The rearrangement links TRBV6-2 or TRBV6-3 to TRBJ2-1; a possible D gene is TRBD2 (6 bases). The V end lost 4 bases, the J end lost 8 bases, and 9 bases lay between the germline ends. In germline, CDR1 is MNHEY, CDR2 SVGEGT. The CDR3 runs to 12 residues. Written as DNA, the CDR3 is TGTGCCAGCAGTTTTTGGGAGGATGAGCAGTTCTTC. Its protein is CASSFWEDEQFF.

V usage is TRBV9 and J usage is TRBJ2-3; possible D gene TRBD2, 6 bases. Looked up from germline, CDR1 is SGDLS and CDR2 is YYNGEE. V was shortened by 0 bases and J by 2 bases, with 10 bases between the two germline ends. The CDR3 covers 15 residues. Here the CDR3 reads CASSVGLELTDTQYF. DNA of the CDR3: TGTGCCAGCAGCGTAGGACTAGAACTCACAGATACGCAGTATTTT.

This chain joins TRBV30 and TRBJ1-2; D may be TRBD1 (6 bases). The germline CDR1 and CDR2 sequences are GTSNPN and SVGIG (reference sequence). The CDR3 contains 15 residues. Between the trimmed V and J ends, which lost 0 bases and 3 bases, there was a span of 14 bases. CDR3 coding DNA: TGTGCCTGGAGTGTACTGCCCAGGGGTGACTATGGCTACACCTTC. This gives the protein CAWSVLPRGDYGYTF.

The chain carries TRBV6-2 or TRBV6-3 and TRBJ2-7; D call uncertain. The CDR3 extends over 16 amino acids. The ends were cut back, 2 bases at V and 4 bases at J, with 18 bases in the middle. The germline V gene has CDR1 MNHEY and CDR2 SVGEGT. The CDR3 sequence: CASSYVGDRLHYEQYF. CDR3 nucleotides: TGTGCCAGCAGTTACGTGGGCGATCGATTGCATTACGAGCAGTACTTC.

The chain is built from TRBV6-5 and TRBJ2-7, with TRBD1 matching over 8 bases. CDR1 MNHEY and CDR2 SVGAGI come from the germline V gene. After removal of 4 bases from V and 3 bases from J, the junction contained 8 bases not matched to a gene. The CDR3 runs 15 residues. CDR3 in DNA: TGTGCCAGCAGTTCCACCTCAGGGGGCATCTACGAGCAGTACTTC. It specifies CASSSTSGGIYEQYF.

This clone occurred once. This chain links TRBV5-1 with TRBJ1-4; D perhaps matches TRBD1 (5 bases). The germline gives CDR1 SGHRS, CDR2 YFSETQ. There are 18 residues in the CDR3. V dropped 0 bases and J dropped 8 bases, with 23 bases sitting between them. The CDR3 loop reads CASSLAGDGALRREKLFF. In DNA form, the CDR3 reads TGCGCCAGCAGCTTGGCGGGGGATGGGGCATTGAGGAGGGAAAAACTGTTTTTT.

This chain joins TRBV5-1 and TRBJ1-2, with TRBD1 as a possible D gene (5 bases). The germline V and J ends were trimmed by 0 bases and 4 bases, with 16 bases remaining between them. The CDR3 has 16 amino acids. Germline V gives CDR1 SGHRS, CDR2 YFSETQ. In nucleotides, the CDR3 is TGCGCCAGCAGCTTGGAAGTCGGGGGATGGGGCTATGGCTACACCTTC. Translated, it gives CASSLEVGGWGYGYTF.

The V gene is TRBV27, the J gene TRBJ2-7, with 8 positions matching TRBD2. Germline CDR1 and CDR2: MNHEY and SMNVEV (reference sequence). The junction had 5 bases not matched to a gene; V was cut back by 4 bases and J by 0 bases. This CDR3 has 15 residues. CDR3 loop: CASSSGGDTSYEQYF. CDR3 bases: TGTGCCAGCAGTTCCGGGGGGGACACCTCCTACGAGCAGTACTTC.

The genes are TRBV5-6 and TRBJ2-7; maybe TRBD1 (6 bases). V lost 4 bases and J 5 bases, leaving 13 bases between the germline ends. The CDR3 spans 13 residues. Germline V gives CDR1 SGHDT, CDR2 YYEEEE. As DNA, the CDR3 is TGTGCCAGCAGCAATCCTGGGGGCCACGAGCAGTACTTC. Protein: CASSNPGGHEQYF.

This clone was counted once. This sequence joins TRBV30 and TRBJ1-2, with D hard to call. This CDR3 has 13 amino acids. CDR1 GTSNPN and CDR2 SVGIG come from the germline V gene (reference sequence). Trimming removed 0 bases at V and 8 bases at J, with 13 bases between. This CDR3 is CAWSVRGNRGYTF. The CDR3 DNA is TGTGCCTGGAGTGTACGAGGCAATCGCGGCTACACCTTC.

The rearrangement uses TRBV6-5 and TRBJ1-2; TRBD1 aligns across 7 bases. This CDR3 is 11 amino acids long. Germline lookup yields CDR1 MNHEY and CDR2 SVGAGI. The trim removed 6 bases at V and 7 bases at J, leaving 2 bases unmatched. This chain's CDR3 is CASRRQGGYTF. The CDR3 nucleotides read TGTGCCAGCAGACGACAGGGTGGCTACACCTTC.